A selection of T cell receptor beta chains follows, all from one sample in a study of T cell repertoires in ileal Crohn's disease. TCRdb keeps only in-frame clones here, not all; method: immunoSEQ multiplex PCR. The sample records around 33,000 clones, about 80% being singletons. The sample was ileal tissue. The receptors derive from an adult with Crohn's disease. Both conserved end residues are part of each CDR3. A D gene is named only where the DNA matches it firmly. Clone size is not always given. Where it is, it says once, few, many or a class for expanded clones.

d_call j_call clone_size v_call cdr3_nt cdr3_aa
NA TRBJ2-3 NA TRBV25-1 TGTGCCAGCAGTGATATAGACATAACTACAGATACGCAGTATTTT CASSDIDITTDTQYF
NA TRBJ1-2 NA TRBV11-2 TGTGCCAGCAGCTTAAGGGGGGGCCTGGGTGGCTACACCTTC CASSLRGGLGGYTF
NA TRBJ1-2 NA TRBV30 TGTGCCTGGAGTGTCCCCGCCAGGCCCTTGTTCTATGTTAACACCTTC CAWSVPARPLFYVNTF
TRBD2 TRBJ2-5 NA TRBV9 TGTGCCAGCAGCGCTAGCGGGGGGGCTTGGGAGACCCAGTACTTC CASSASGGAWETQYF
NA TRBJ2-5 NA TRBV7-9 TGTGCCAGCAGCTTTGGCCCGGAGACCCAGTACTTC CASSFGPETQYF
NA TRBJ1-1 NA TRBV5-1 TGCGCCAGCAGTTGGGGGAGGGCAAATGAAGCTTTCTTT CASSWGRANEAFF
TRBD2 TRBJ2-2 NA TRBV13 TGTGCCAGCAGCGGGACTAGCGGGAGAGGGACCGGGGAGCTGTTTTTT CASSGTSGRGTGELFF
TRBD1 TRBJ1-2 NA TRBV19 TGTGCCAGTAGTACCCTCCGGACAGGGAACGGCTACACCTTC CASSTLRTGNGYTF
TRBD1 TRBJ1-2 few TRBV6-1 TGTGCCAGCATTGGGACAGGTCGCTATGGCTACACCTTC CASIGTGRYGYTF
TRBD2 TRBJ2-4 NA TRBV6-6 TGTGCCAGCAGTGCTAGCGGGGGGGACGGCATTCAGTACTTC CASSASGGDGIQYF
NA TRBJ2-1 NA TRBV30 TGTGCCTGGAGTGTTGTCAGTGTGCAGTTCTTC CAWSVVSVQFF
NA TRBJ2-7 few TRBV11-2 TGTGCCAGCAGCTTATCGGTCGGGGTAAGCGAGCAGTACTTC CASSLSVGVSEQYF
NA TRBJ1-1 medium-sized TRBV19 TGTGCCAGTAGTATAGAAGGGAGTGAAGCTTTCTTT CASSIEGSEAFF
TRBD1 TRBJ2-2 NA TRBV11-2 TGTGCCAGCAGCCTTGGGACAGGAGCCCGGGAGCTGTTTTTT CASSLGTGARELFF
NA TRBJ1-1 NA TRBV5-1 TGCGCCAGCAGCGGAACAGGGTCGGGCACTGAAGCTTTCTTT CASSGTGSGTEAFF
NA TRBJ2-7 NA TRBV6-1 TGTGCCAGCATTAACAGGGTAGGGTCCTACGAGCAGTACTTC CASINRVGSYEQYF
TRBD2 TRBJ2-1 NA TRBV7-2 TGTGCCAGCAGCTTAATTACGGGGGGGATGTGGTTCTTC CASSLITGGMWFF
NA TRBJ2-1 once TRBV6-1 TGTGCCAGCTACTTCTACAATGAGCAGTTCTTC CASYFYNEQFF
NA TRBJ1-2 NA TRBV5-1 TGCGCCAGCAGCTTGGAGGGGCTGAGTGGCTACACCTTC CASSLEGLSGYTF
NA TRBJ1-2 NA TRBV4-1 TGCGCCAGCAGCCAAGCTCCTACAGGGCTAGAGGGCCACACCTTC CASSQAPTGLEGHTF
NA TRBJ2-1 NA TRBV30 TGTGCCTGCCACGGGAGCTCCTACAATGAGCAGTTCTTC CACHGSSYNEQFF
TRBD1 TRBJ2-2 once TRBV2 TGTGCCAGCAGTGAATGGGCCGCCGGGACAGGAAACACCGGGGAGCTGTTTTTT CASSEWAAGTGNTGELFF
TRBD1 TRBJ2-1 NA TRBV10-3 TGTGCCATCAGAGACAGGGGCTCCTACAATGAGCAGTTCTTC CAIRDRGSYNEQFF
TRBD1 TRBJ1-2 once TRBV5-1 TGCGCCAGCATCGCCCCAGGGGGATTCGGGGGCTACACCTTC CASIAPGGFGGYTF
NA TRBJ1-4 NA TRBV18 TGTGCCAGCTCACTTTTTTCCAGTTCTCAAGAAAAACTGTTTTTT CASSLFSSSQEKLFF
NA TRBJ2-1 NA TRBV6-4 TGTGCCAGCAGTGCCTTTTCTAGGCGGGAGCAGTTCTTC CASSAFSRREQFF
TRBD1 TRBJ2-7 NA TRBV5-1 TGCGCCAGCAGCCACGGGGACAGAACCTACGAGCAGTACTTC CASSHGDRTYEQYF
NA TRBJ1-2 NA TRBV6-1 TGTGCCAGCAGTGAAGCCGGGGTCGGCTACACCTTC CASSEAGVGYTF
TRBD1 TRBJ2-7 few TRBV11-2 TGTGCCAGCAGCCCCCGGGACAGGGGCTACGAGCAGTACTTC CASSPRDRGYEQYF
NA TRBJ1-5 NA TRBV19 TGTGCCAGTAGTATGCGACACGGGAGTAGCAATCAGCCCCAGCATTTT CASSMRHGSSNQPQHF
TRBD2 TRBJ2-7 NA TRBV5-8 TGTGCCAGCAGCTGGGGGACTAGCGGGGGGCATTGGGACGAGCAGTACTTC CASSWGTSGGHWDEQYF
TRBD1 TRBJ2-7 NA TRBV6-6 TGTGCCAGCAGTTCTTCCGGGACAGGGACCTACGAGCAGTACTTC CASSSSGTGTYEQYF
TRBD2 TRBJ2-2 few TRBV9 TGTGCCAGCAGCGCGGAACTAGCGGGGCCCACCGGGGAGCTGTTTTTT CASSAELAGPTGELFF
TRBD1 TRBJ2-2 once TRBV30 TGTGCCTGTCAAAAGAGGGACAGGGCGGCCGGGGAGCTGTTTTTT CACQKRDRAAGELFF
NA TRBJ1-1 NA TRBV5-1 TGCGCCAGCAGACCCTCTACAGGGAACACTGAAGCTTTCTTT CASRPSTGNTEAFF
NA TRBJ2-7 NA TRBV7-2 TGTGCCAGCTGGACGAGGGTCAGTACCTACGAGCAGTACTTC CASWTRVSTYEQYF
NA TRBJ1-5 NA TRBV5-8 TGTGCCAGCAGCTTGGCCCCGGTGGGGCGGCAGCCCCAGCATTTT CASSLAPVGRQPQHF
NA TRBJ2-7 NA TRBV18 TGTGCCAGCTCTGCGGGGCCCAGCTCCTACGAGCAGTACTTC CASSAGPSSYEQYF
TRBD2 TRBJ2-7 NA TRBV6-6 TGTGCCAGCAGTGACTCGGGACTAGGACCATCCTACGAGCAGTACTTC CASSDSGLGPSYEQYF
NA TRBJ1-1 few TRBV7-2 TGTGCCAGCAGCTTGATAAAACGAGGAAAAACTGAAGCTTTCTTT CASSLIKRGKTEAFF
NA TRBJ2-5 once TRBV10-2 TGCGCCAGCCGACAGCTACAAGAGACCCAGTACTTC CASRQLQETQYF
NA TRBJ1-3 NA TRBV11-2 TGTGCCAGCAGCTTAGGCGGAGGATCTGGAAACACCATATATTTT CASSLGGGSGNTIYF
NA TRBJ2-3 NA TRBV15 TGTGCCACCGCTATACACGGGAGCACAGATACGCAGTATTTT CATAIHGSTDTQYF
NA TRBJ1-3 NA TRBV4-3 TGCGCCAGCAGCCAAGGACAGGTCTCTGGAAACACCATATATTTT CASSQGQVSGNTIYF
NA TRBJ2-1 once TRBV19 TGTGCCAGTAGTATAGTTGGCGCGGTCCGCTACAATGAGCAGTTCTTC CASSIVGAVRYNEQFF
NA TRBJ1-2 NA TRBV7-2 TGTGCCAGCAGCTTAAGAAGTATAGGACAAACTGGCTACACCTTC CASSLRSIGQTGYTF
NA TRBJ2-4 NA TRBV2 TGTGCCAGCAGTGTGGACTTAGCCAAAAACATTCAGTACTTC CASSVDLAKNIQYF
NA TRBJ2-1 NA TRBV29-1 TGCAGCGTTGATTCTTTAATCTCCTACAATGAGCAGTTCTTC CSVDSLISYNEQFF
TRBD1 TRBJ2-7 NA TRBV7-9 TGTGCCAGCACCTTTGGGGGGACAGGGGCCTACGAGCAGTACTTC CASTFGGTGAYEQYF
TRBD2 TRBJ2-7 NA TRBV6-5 TGTGCCAGCAGTTACCGGGCAGCGGGAGGGTACGAGCAGTACTTC CASSYRAAGGYEQYF
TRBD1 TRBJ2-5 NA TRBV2 TGTGCCAGCAGTCACCCCTTGGGACAGGGAGGGGAAGAGACCCAGTACTTC CASSHPLGQGGEETQYF
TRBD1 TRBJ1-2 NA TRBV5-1 TGCGCCAGCAGCTTGGGGGACAGGGGGAGCTATGGCTACACCTTC CASSLGDRGSYGYTF
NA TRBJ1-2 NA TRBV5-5 TGTGCCAGCAGCTTGGCCCCTTCCCGTGGCTACACCTTC CASSLAPSRGYTF
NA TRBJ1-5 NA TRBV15 TGTGCCACCAGCAGAGATCGGACACCCAATCAGCCCCAGCATTTT CATSRDRTPNQPQHF
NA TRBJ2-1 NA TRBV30 TGTGCCTGGAAGCCTCTGCACCACTCCTACAATGAGCAGTTCTTC CAWKPLHHSYNEQFF
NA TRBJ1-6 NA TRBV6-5 TGTGCCAGCAGGACAGGAACAAGTTCACCCCTCCACTTT CASRTGTSSPLHF
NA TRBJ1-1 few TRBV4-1 TGCGCCAGCAGCCAAGATAGGAGCAGGGTGGTAGCTTTCTTT CASSQDRSRVVAFF
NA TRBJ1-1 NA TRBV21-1 TGTGCCAGCAGCAACCCCCCGAATCCAGGGGACACTGAAGCTTTCTTT CASSNPPNPGDTEAFF
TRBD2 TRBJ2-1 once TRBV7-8 TGTGCCAGCAGCTTAGGGACTAGCGGGCGGTACAATGAGCAGTTCTTC CASSLGTSGRYNEQFF